The source of this T cell receptor beta chain is a study of early T cells in non-severe SARS-CoV-2 infection. TCRdb fed the 5' RACE reads into MiXCR, producing one record per CDR3 protein. Of around 70,000 distinct CDR3 sequences in the sample, approximately 12% were seen once. This clonotype has more than one count but fewer than ten. This TCR derives from an adult who was a healthcare worker with PCR-confirmed SARS-CoV-2 infection or an uninfected control (not recorded which). Sample: whole blood.

CDR3 sequence: CASSGGEEGGQPQHF. The CDR3 DNA reads TGTGCCAGCAGCGGGGGGGAAGAGGGAGGTCAGCCCCAGCATTTT. The chain links TRBV6-1 to TRBJ1-5; D is possibly TRBD1 (5 bases). This CDR3 contains 15 residues. Germline assignment: CDR1 MNHNS and CDR2 SASEGT. The V end lost 6 bases, the J end lost 6 bases, and 18 bases lay between the germline ends.